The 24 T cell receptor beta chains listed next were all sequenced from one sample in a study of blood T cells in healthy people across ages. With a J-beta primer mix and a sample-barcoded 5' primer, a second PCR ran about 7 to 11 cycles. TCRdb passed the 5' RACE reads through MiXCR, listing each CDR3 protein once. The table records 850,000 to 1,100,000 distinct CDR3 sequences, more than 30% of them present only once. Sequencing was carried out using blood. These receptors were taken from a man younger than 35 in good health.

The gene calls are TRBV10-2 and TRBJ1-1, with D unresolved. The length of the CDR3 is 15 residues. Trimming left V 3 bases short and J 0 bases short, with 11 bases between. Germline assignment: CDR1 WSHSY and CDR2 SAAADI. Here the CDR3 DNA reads TGCGCCAGCAGTGACAGGAGCACCATGAACACTGAAGCTTTCTTT. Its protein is CASSDRSTMNTEAFF.

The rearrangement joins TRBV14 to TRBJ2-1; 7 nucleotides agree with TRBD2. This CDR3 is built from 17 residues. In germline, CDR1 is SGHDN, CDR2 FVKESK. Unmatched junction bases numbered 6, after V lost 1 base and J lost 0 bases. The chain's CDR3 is CASSQGWRGSSYNEQFF. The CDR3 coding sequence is TGTGCCAGCAGCCAAGGATGGCGGGGGAGCTCCTACAATGAGCAGTTCTTC.

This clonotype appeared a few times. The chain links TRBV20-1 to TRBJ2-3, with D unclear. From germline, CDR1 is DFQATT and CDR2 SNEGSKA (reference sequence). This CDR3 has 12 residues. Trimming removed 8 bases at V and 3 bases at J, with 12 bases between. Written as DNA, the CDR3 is TGCAGTCAGACTCCCGGGACAGATACGCAGTATTTT. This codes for CSQTPGTDTQYF.

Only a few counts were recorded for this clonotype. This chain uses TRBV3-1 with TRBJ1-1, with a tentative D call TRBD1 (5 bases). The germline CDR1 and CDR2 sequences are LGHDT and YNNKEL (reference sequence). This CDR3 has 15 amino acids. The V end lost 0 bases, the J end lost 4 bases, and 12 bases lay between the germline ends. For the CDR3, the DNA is TGTGCCAGCAGCCAAGATTCGGGGGAGGGCACTGAAGCTTTCTTT. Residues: CASSQDSGEGTEAFF.

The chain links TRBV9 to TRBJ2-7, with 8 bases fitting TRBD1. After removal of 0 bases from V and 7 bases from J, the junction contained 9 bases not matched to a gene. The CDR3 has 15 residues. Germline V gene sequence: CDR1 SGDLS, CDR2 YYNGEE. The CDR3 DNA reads TGTGCCAGCAGCGTAGTTGACAGGGGCTACAATGAGCAGTACTTC. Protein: CASSVVDRGYNEQYF.

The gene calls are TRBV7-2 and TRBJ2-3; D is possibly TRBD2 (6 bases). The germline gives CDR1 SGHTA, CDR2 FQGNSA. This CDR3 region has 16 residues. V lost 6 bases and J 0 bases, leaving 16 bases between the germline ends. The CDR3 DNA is TGTGCCAGCAGATCCGCTCCGGGGGACAGCACAGATACGCAGTATTTT. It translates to CASRSAPGDSTDTQYF.

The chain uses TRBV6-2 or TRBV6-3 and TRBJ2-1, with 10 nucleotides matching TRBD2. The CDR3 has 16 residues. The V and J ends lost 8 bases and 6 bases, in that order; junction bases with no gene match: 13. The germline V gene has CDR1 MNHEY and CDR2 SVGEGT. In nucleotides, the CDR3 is TGTGCCAGCTCTACTGGACAGCGGGGGGGCTTCAATGAGCAGTTCTTC. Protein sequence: CASSTGQRGGFNEQFF.

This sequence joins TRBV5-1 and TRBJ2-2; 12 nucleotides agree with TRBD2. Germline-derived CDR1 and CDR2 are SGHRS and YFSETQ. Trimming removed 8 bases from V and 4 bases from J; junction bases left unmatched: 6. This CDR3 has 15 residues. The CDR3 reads CASERTSGVTGELFF. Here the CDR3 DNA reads TGCGCCAGTGAACGGACTAGCGGGGTCACCGGGGAGCTGTTTTTT.

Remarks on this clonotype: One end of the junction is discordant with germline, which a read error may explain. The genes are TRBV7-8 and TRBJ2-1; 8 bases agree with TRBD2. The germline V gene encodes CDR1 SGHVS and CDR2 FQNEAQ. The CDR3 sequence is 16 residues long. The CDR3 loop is CASSFTRTGLAWEQVF. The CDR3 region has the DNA TGTGCCAGCAGCTTTACAAGAACCGGACTAGCCTGGGAGCAGGTCTTC.

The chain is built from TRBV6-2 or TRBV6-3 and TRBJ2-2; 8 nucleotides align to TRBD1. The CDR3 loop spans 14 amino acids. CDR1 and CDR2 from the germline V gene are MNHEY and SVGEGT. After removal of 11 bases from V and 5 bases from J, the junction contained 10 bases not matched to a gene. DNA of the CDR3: TGTGCCGGCAAACAGGGGGAATGGACCGGGGAGCTGTTTTTT. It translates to CAGKQGEWTGELFF.

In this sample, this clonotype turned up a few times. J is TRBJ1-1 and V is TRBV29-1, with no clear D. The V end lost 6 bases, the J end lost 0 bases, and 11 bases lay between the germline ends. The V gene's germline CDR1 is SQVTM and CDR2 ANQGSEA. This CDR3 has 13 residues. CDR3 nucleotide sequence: TGCAGCGTAGGTCTACAGATGAACACTGAAGCTTTCTTT. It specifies CSVGLQMNTEAFF. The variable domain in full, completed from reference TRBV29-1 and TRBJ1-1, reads SAVISQKPSRDICQRGTSLTIQCQVDSQVTMMFWYRQQPGQSLTLIATANQGSEATYESGFVIDKFPISRPNLTFSTLTVSNMSPEDSSIYLCSVGLQMNTEAFFGQGTRLTVV.

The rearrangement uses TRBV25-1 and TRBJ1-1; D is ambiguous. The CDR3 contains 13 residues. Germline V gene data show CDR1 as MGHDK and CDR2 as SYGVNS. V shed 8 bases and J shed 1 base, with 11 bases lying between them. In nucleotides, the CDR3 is TGTGCCAGCCAAGGAGAGGGGAACACTGAAGCTTTCTTT. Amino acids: CASQGEGNTEAFF. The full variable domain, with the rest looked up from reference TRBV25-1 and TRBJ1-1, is EADIYQTPRYLVIGTGKKITLECSQTMGHDKMYWYQQDPGMELHLIHYSYGVNSTEKGDLSSESTVSRIRTEHFPLTLESARPSHTSQYLCASQGEGNTEAFFGQGTRLTVV.

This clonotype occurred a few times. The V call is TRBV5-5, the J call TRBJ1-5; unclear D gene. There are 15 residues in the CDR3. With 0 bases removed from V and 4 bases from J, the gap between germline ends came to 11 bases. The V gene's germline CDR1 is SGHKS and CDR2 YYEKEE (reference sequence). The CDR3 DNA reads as TGTGCCAGCAGCTTGGTACCAGGTGAGAATCAGCCCCAGCATTTT. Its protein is CASSLVPGENQPQHF.

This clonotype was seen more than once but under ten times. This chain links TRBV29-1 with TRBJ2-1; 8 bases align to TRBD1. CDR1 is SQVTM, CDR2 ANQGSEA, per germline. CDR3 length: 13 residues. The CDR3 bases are TGCATCGCTGGGACAGGTCCGGACAATGAGCAGTTCTTC. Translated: CIAGTGPDNEQFF.

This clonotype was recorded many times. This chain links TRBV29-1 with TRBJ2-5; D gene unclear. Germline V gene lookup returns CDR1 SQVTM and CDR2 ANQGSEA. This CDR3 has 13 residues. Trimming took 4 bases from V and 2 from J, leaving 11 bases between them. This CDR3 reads CSVGRILQETQYF. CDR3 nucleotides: TGCAGCGTTGGACGTATCTTGCAAGAGACCCAGTACTTC.

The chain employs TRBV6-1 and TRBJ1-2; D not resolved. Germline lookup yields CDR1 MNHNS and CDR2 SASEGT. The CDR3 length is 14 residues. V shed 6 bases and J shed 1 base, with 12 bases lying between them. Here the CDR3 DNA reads TGTGCCAGCAGACCGTCAGGCCTTAACTATGGCTACACCTTC. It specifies CASRPSGLNYGYTF.

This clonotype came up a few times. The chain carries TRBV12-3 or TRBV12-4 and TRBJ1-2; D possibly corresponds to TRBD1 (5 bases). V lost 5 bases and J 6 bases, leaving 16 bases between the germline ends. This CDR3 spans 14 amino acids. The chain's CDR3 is CASSQGTERNGYTF. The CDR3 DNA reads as TGTGCCAGCAGTCAAGGGACGGAGAGAAATGGCTACACCTTC.

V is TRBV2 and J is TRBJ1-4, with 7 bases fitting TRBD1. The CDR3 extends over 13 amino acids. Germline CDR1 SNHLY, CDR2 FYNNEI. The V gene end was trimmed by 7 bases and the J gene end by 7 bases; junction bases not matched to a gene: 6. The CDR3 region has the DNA TGTGCCAGCATGCAGGGGGTCTTTGAAAAACTGTTTTTT. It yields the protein CASMQGVFEKLFF.

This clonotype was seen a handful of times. CDR3 nucleotide sequence: TGTGCCAGCAGTTTATTGGAGGGAAGCAATCAGCCCCAGCATTTT. Amino acids: CASSLLEGSNQPQHF. The chain couples TRBV12-3 or TRBV12-4 to TRBJ1-5; D unclear. V lost 2 bases and J lost 1, with 9 bases in between. CDR3 length: 15 residues.

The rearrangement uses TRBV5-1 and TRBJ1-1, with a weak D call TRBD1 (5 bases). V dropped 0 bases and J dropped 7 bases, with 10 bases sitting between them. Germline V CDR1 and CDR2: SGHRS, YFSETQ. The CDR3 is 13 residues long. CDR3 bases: TGCGCCAGCAGCTTGGGATCGACAGTTGAAGCTTTCTTT. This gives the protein CASSLGSTVEAFF.

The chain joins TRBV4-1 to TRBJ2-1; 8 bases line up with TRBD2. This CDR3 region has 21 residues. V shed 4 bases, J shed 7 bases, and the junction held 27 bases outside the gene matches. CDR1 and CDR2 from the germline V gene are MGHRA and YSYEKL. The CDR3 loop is CASSPPFGLAGGLGKSNEQFF. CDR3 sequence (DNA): TGCGCCAGCAGCCCCCCCTTCGGGCTAGCGGGTGGGCTTGGGAAATCGAATGAGCAGTTCTTC.

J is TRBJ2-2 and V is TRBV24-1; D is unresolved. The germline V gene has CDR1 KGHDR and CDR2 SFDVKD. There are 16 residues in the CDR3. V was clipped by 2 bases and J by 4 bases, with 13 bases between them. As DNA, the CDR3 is TGTGCCACCAGTGATTCCCGAACCACTCTCACCGGGGAGCTGTTTTTT. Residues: CATSDSRTTLTGELFF.

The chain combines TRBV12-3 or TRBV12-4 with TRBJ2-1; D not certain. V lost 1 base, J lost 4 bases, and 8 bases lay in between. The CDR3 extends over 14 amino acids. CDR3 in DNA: TGTGCCAGCAGTTTAGAGTTTGCGTACAATGAGCAGTTCTTC. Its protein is CASSLEFAYNEQFF.

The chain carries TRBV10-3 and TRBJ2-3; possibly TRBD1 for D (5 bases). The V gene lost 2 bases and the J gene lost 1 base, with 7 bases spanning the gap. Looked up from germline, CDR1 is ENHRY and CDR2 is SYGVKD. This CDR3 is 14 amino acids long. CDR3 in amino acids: CAISEAQGTDTQYF. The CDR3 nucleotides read TGTGCCATCAGTGAGGCACAGGGCACAGATACGCAGTATTTT.